This T cell receptor (beta chain) was recovered during a study of control samples from healthy donors and cancer patients. The assay was immunoSEQ multiplex PCR, and TCRdb's table has in-frame clones only and misses some. The table has about 78,000 clones, around 90% seen once; the top ten hold 7.5% to 8%. Germline CDR1 is SGDLS and CDR2 is YYNGEE. J gave up 0 bases and V 3 bases, and 7 bases lay outside the gene matches. This CDR3 has 17 residues. The rearrangement uses TRBV9 and TRBJ2-1, with 9 bases lining up with TRBD2. The sample comprised blood. This TCR derives from a woman aged 60-70 years in good health. CDR3 DNA sequence: TGTGCCAGCAGCGGAGGTCCTAGCGGGAACTCCTACAATGAGCAGTTCTTC. Translated: CASSGGPSGNSYNEQFF.